The sequence of this T cell receptor beta chain was determined in a study of post-analysis software for immune sequencing data. Study information: The disease courses covered relapsing-remitting, secondary progressive and progressive-relapsing multiple sclerosis. General observations from the study: Five or six TRBV segments, including TRBV5-6, TRBV5-1 and TRBV20-1, were more frequent in patients than controls. Those samples that were prepared in the same batch co-clustered strongly by F measure. Multiple sclerosis patients had significantly lower normalized Chao1 diversity than controls.

Unique molecular identifiers featured in each of the TCR beta cDNA libraries. T cells numbering about 0.85 to 10 million yielded cDNA molecules that totaled about 500,000. TCRdb reanalysed the PCR reads using MiXCR and keeps one entry per CDR3 protein. The data contain hundreds of thousands of distinct CDR3 sequences, 30% of them singletons. Of note for this clonotype: No antigen is known for it.

V lost 1 base, J lost 7 bases, and 4 bases stayed unmatched. The germline gives CDR1 MDHEN, CDR2 SYDVKM. The CDR3 totals 15 residues. V usage is TRBV28 and J usage is TRBJ2-1; 10 nucleotides line up with TRBD2. The specimen was blood. This receptor was taken from a girl between 5 and 17 years old with multiple sclerosis. The CDR3 protein is CASSLLASGRNEQFF. Written as DNA, the CDR3 is TGTGCCAGCAGTTTATTGGCTAGCGGGAGAAATGAGCAGTTCTTC.